Listed below are T cell receptor beta chains from one sample, sequenced in a study of cytomegalovirus exposure and HLA in healthy donors. Using immunoSEQ multiplex PCR, the repertoire was profiled, and TCRdb retains in-frame clones only, with some absent. This sample carries 220,000 or so clones, 82% of them seen once, and the ten largest clones take 2.5% to 3.5%. Input material: PBMCs. The receptors were sampled from a woman between 35 and 50 years old in good health and CMV-seronegative. The CDR3 runs from the conserved cysteine through the conserved F or W.

TRBJ1-1,TRBV6-6,CASSTGQGLTEAFF
TRBJ2-7,TRBV10-3,CAISRLRDRGDEQYF
TRBJ1-2,TRBV5-4,CASSRTELPLNGYTF
TRBJ2-1,TRBV19,CASSILAEGYEQFF
TRBJ2-7,TRBV5-5,CASSLGGLAGSEQYF
TRBJ2-7,TRBV5-1,CASSLGASGRSSYEQYF
TRBJ2-7,TRBV18,CASSPIRGSWDEQYF
TRBJ2-7,TRBV7-3,CASSPYLSREQYF
TRBJ2-7,TRBV7-9,CSSSLDIGLAGDPHEQYF
TRBJ1-5,TRBV11-2,CASSLGGQHSNQPQHF
TRBJ2-1,TRBV4-1,CASRTSGGDEQFF
TRBJ1-2,TRBV7-6,CASKPWTSGGYTF
TRBJ1-2,TRBV9,CASSVDGTAFYGYTF
TRBJ2-1,TRBV5-1,CASSSQDNNEQFF
TRBJ1-1,TRBV7-9,CASSLTGQNTEAFF
TRBJ2-3,TRBV21-1,CASSIGQIIIFPKDTQYF
TRBJ1-2,TRBV5-1,CASSFGGSGRDNYGYTF
TRBJ2-3,TRBV5-1,CASSLGGTGTDTQYF
TRBJ2-7,TRBV5-1,CASSSRQGYIEQYF
TRBJ2-1,TRBV7-2,CASSSRNEQFF
TRBJ1-1,TRBV6-5,CASRLRGGGEAFF
TRBJ2-7,TRBV6-6,CASSYYSGISSYEQYF
TRBJ2-6,TRBV28,CASSSPLGRGPSGANVLTF
TRBJ2-7,TRBV6-1,CASSGGQGSYEQYF
TRBJ2-1,TRBV4-1,CASSQDWTSSYNEQFF
TRBJ2-2,TRBV5-1,CASSRGTANTGELFF
TRBJ2-5,TRBV5-1,CASSLRLAGGGETQYF
TRBJ2-1,TRBV19,CASSSWTGGLGDEQFF
TRBJ2-5,TRBV29-1,CSVTRTGQETQYF